Following are 5 T cell receptor beta chains from one sample sequenced in a study of identical twins. TCRdb reprocessed the 5' RACE reads with MiXCR, giving one entry per CDR3 protein. The repertoire holds 200,000 to 250,000 distinct CDR3 sequences, with roughly 13% as singletons. These same data were also listed under a study on yellow fever vaccine responses in identical twins.

Sequenced sample: memory (CD45RO+) T cells sorted from blood. These receptors all come from a woman under 30 in good health.

This clonotype turned up a few times. The chain uses TRBV7-6 and TRBJ2-2; D gene uncertain. Trimming cost V 2 bases and J 5 bases, with 12 bases left between them. From germline, CDR1 is SGHVS and CDR2 FNYEAQ. The CDR3 length is 15 residues. In nucleotides, the CDR3 is TGTGCCAGCAGCTTATTTGTCCGTTCGACCGGGGAGCTGTTTTTT. Protein product: CASSLFVRSTGELFF.

This chain joins TRBV7-3 and TRBJ2-4, with 8 bases that match TRBD2. The CDR3 covers 16 residues. V was clipped by 5 bases and J by 4 bases; unmatched bases: 10. Germline assignment: CDR1 SGHTA and CDR2 FQGTGA. In DNA form, the CDR3 reads TGTGCCAGCAGCAGAGGGAGCGGGGGAGCTAAAAACATTCAGTACTTC. This codes for CASSRGSGGAKNIQYF.

This clonotype was detected a few times. This chain connects TRBV2 to TRBJ2-3, with D tentatively TRBD1 (6 bases). V shed 6 bases and J shed 2 bases, with 12 bases lying between them. The CDR3 has 14 residues. Germline CDR1 and CDR2: SNHLY and FYNNEI. The CDR3 DNA reads TGTGCCAGCAGACGGACAGAGACCACAGATACGCAGTATTTT. This encodes CASRRTETTDTQYF.

The chain uses TRBV7-2 and TRBJ2-7; D not certain. The CDR3 length is 12 residues. The V end was cut by 2 bases, the J end by 5 bases, with 7 bases between. Germline CDR1 SGHTA, CDR2 FQGNSA. The CDR3 coding sequence is TGTGCCAGCAGCTTACCCTTGGACGAGCAGTACTTC. Encoded protein: CASSLPLDEQYF.

This clonotype was seen at least ten times. The chain couples TRBV7-9 to TRBJ1-6, with D unresolved. In germline, CDR1 is SEHNR, CDR2 FQNEAQ (reference sequence). The CDR3 runs to 12 residues. V was clipped by 1 base and J by 10 bases, with 5 bases between them. CDR3 protein: CASSLEDSPLHF. CDR3 in DNA: TGTGCCAGCAGCTTAGAAGACTCACCCCTCCACTTT.